The T cell receptor (beta chain) described here comes from a study of vaccination effects on CD4 cells after COVID-19. Subsequent to a culture period of around eleven days, CD4+ T cells were isolated. V lost 2 bases and J lost 8, with 18 bases in between. Germline CDR1 is GTSNPN and CDR2 is SVGIG (reference sequence). The CDR3 covers 14 residues. For this clone: Its matching antigen is unknown.

Clones were read by immunoSEQ multiplex PCR, and TCRdb kept only the in-frame ones, dropping some. The data hold 30,000 or so clones, with roughly 60% observed a single time. The TCR originated in a human donor who received a COVID-19 vaccine. The V gene is TRBV30, the J gene TRBJ1-2; D gene uncertain. This sample comprised CD4+ T cells from PBMCs cultured without peptide, obtained before COVID-19 vaccination. CDR3 region: CAWSPDHSSGGYTF. The DNA for the CDR3 is TGTGCCTGGAGTCCCGACCATTCCTCGGGCGGCTACACCTTC.